This T cell receptor beta chain was sequenced in a study of T cell repertoires in cytomegalovirus infection. Whole-study findings and limits: The ex vivo response was dominated by HLA-C-restricted CMV-specific TCR beta clonotypes. Pooled public TCR beta family frequency picked out CMV carriers with the relevant HLA.

From germline, CDR1 is MDHEN and CDR2 SYDVKM. CDR3 length: 17 amino acids. The ends were cut back, 4 bases at V and 0 bases at J, with 17 bases in the middle. TCRdb re-derived calls from the reads in MiXCR, one entry per CDR3 protein. The sample lists roughly 500,000 distinct CDR3 sequences, about 11% seen once, with more than 8.5% in the top ten. Remarks on this clonotype: Antigen unknown.

The J gene is TRBJ2-3, the V gene TRBV28; D is unclear. Material: PBMCs. This sequence was found in a human donor in good health (CMV status not recorded). Some clones in this sample may be carry-over from other donors' samples. As DNA, the CDR3 is TGTGCCAGCAGTTCCGCCTTAAGCGCCATGAGCACAGATACGCAGTATTTT. Protein sequence: CASSSALSAMSTDTQYF.